This TCR beta chain was profiled in a study of cytomegalovirus exposure and HLA in healthy donors. The study ran its PCR with 60 Vbeta and 13 Jbeta primers. Assay: immunoSEQ multiplex PCR; the TCRdb copy retains only in-frame clones and omits some. The sample shows 200,000 to 250,000 clones, 77% of them seen only once. This CDR3 comprises 12 residues. The V gene lost 3 bases and the J gene lost 8 bases, with 10 bases spanning the gap. Germline CDR1 reads LNHDA; CDR2 reads SQIVND (reference sequence). The sample was PBMCs. The chain uses TRBV19 and TRBJ1-2, with D possibly matching TRBD1 (5 bases). This sequence was found in a woman between 55 and 75 years old in good health and CMV-seropositive. For the CDR3, the DNA is TGTGCCAGTAGTATGTCAGGGCGAGGCTACACCTTC. Protein: CASSMSGRGYTF.